Listed below are T cell receptor beta chains from one sample, sequenced in a study of blood T cell repertoires in COVID-19. Using immunoSEQ multiplex PCR, the repertoire was profiled, and TCRdb retains in-frame clones only, with some absent. The sample consists of 250,000 to 300,000 clones, roughly nine tenths of them appearing once. The sequenced material came from peripheral blood. These receptors came from a woman in her twenties or thirties with COVID-19, enrolled during active disease. The CDR3 runs from the conserved cysteine through the conserved F or W. Fields, in order: clone size, V gene, J gene, D gene, CDR3 protein, CDR3 DNA. D genes are given only for firm matches. Not every row has a clone size; where given, it reads once, few, many or a size class.

size: NA
V: TRBV3-1/TRBV3-2
J: TRBJ2-1
D: NA
CDR3: CASSQDRTGVYEQFF
DNA: TGTGCCAGCAGCCAAGATCGAACGGGGGTCTATGAGCAGTTCTTC

size: once
V: TRBV6-5
J: TRBJ2-1
D: TRBD2
CDR3: CASSLSGAYNEQFF
DNA: TGTGCCAGCAGCCTTAGCGGGGCCTACAATGAGCAGTTCTTC

size: NA
V: TRBV4-1
J: TRBJ2-1
D: TRBD2
CDR3: CASSQEGLLAGGRNEQFF
DNA: TGCGCCAGCAGCCAAGAGGGTTTGCTAGCGGGGGGGCGGAATGAGCAGTTCTTC

size: NA
V: TRBV19
J: TRBJ2-6
D: NA
CDR3: CASSIRGYDSGANVLTF
DNA: TGTGCCAGTAGTATACGGGGTTATGACTCTGGGGCCAACGTCCTGACTTTC

size: NA
V: TRBV29-1
J: TRBJ2-6
D: NA
CDR3: CSVGRSWGANVLTF
DNA: TGCAGCGTTGGACGGAGCTGGGGGGCCAACGTCCTGACTTTC

size: NA
V: TRBV3-1/TRBV3-2
J: TRBJ1-3
D: NA
CDR3: CASSPTRTHRAIYF
DNA: TGTGCCAGCAGCCCCACTAGGACCCACAGAGCCATATATTTT

size: once
V: TRBV6-2/TRBV6-3
J: TRBJ2-1
D: TRBD2
CDR3: CASSSAGGLGEQFF
DNA: TGTGCCAGCAGTTCCGCGGGGGGGCTGGGGGAGCAGTTCTTC

size: NA
V: TRBV3-1/TRBV3-2
J: TRBJ2-3
D: NA
CDR3: CASSQDRVVPRGWYF
DNA: TGTGCCAGCAGCCAAGATAGGGTCGTTCCTCGCGGGTGGTATTTT

size: NA
V: TRBV5-6
J: TRBJ1-6
D: NA
CDR3: CASSWGLSSYNSPLHF
DNA: TGTGCCAGCAGCTGGGGACTCAGCTCCTATAATTCACCCCTCCACTTT

size: few
V: TRBV9
J: TRBJ2-3
D: TRBD2
CDR3: CASSFAGRGTDTQYF
DNA: TGTGCCAGCAGCTTCGCGGGGAGGGGCACAGATACGCAGTATTTT

size: NA
V: TRBV5-1
J: TRBJ2-7
D: NA
CDR3: CASSWTDLVYEQYF
DNA: TGCGCCAGCAGCTGGACAGACTTAGTCTACGAGCAGTACTTC

size: NA
V: TRBV6-5
J: TRBJ1-5
D: TRBD1
CDR3: CASRSQGALGQPQHF
DNA: TGTGCCAGCAGAAGTCAGGGGGCCTTAGGTCAGCCCCAGCATTTT

size: NA
V: TRBV28
J: TRBJ1-5
D: TRBD1
CDR3: CASSLGTGGNQPQHF
DNA: TGTGCCAGCAGTTTAGGGACAGGGGGCAATCAGCCCCAGCATTTT

size: NA
V: TRBV6-5
J: TRBJ2-2
D: TRBD2
CDR3: CASGGGNTGELFF
DNA: TGTGCCAGCGGCGGGGGAAACACCGGGGAGCTGTTTTTT

size: NA
V: TRBV3-1/TRBV3-2
J: TRBJ1-5
D: NA
CDR3: CASSQNPTGSNQPQHF
DNA: TGTGCCAGCAGCCAAAACCCGACAGGCAGCAATCAGCCCCAGCATTTT

size: NA
V: TRBV6-5
J: TRBJ2-7
D: NA
CDR3: CASSYTQASGEQYF
DNA: TGTGCCAGCAGTTACACTCAGGCGTCCGGCGAGCAGTACTTC

size: NA
V: TRBV5-6
J: TRBJ2-1
D: NA
CDR3: CASSFLYNEQFF
DNA: TGTGCCAGCAGCTTCCTGTACAATGAGCAGTTCTTC

size: NA
V: TRBV6-5
J: TRBJ1-4
D: NA
CDR3: CASSYRTPTNEKLFF
DNA: TGTGCCAGCAGTTATCGGACACCAACTAATGAAAAACTGTTTTTT

size: NA
V: TRBV28
J: TRBJ1-3
D: TRBD1
CDR3: CATHRGNSGNTIYF
DNA: TGTGCCACCCACAGGGGCAATTCTGGAAACACCATATATTTT

size: NA
V: TRBV15
J: TRBJ2-1
D: TRBD2
CDR3: CATSRVAGVGGEQFF
DNA: TGTGCCACCAGCAGAGTAGCGGGGGTGGGTGGTGAGCAGTTCTTC

size: once
V: TRBV12-2
J: TRBJ2-7
D: NA
CDR3: CASRLSPHGDRSIEQYF
DNA: TGTGCAAGTCGCTTATCCCCTCATGGGGACAGATCGATCGAGCAGTACTTC

size: NA
V: TRBV5-1
J: TRBJ1-2
D: TRBD1
CDR3: CASSWFLGGQEGYTF
DNA: TGCGCCAGCAGCTGGTTTTTGGGGGGACAGGAGGGCTACACCTTC

size: NA
V: TRBV19
J: TRBJ1-1
D: NA
CDR3: CASQRTLNTEAFF
DNA: TGTGCCAGTCAGAGGACACTTAACACTGAAGCTTTCTTT

size: NA
V: TRBV6-5
J: TRBJ2-1
D: NA
CDR3: CASGRGSNEQFF
DNA: TGTGCCAGCGGTCGGGGGAGCAATGAGCAGTTCTTC

size: NA
V: TRBV3-1/TRBV3-2
J: TRBJ2-5
D: TRBD2
CDR3: CASSQVGGKETQYF
DNA: TGTGCCAGCAGCCAGGTGGGGGGGAAAGAGACCCAGTACTTC

size: NA
V: TRBV27
J: TRBJ2-7
D: NA
CDR3: CASSLQGQAGYEQYF
DNA: TGTGCCAGCAGTTTACAGGGGCAGGCGGGCTACGAGCAGTACTTC

size: NA
V: TRBV21-1
J: TRBJ1-1
D: NA
CDR3: CASSANWGGCATEAFF
DNA: TGTGCCAGCAGCGCCAACTGGGGGGGCTGCGCCACTGAAGCTTTCTTT

size: NA
V: TRBV28
J: TRBJ2-7
D: TRBD1
CDR3: CASSSGTGKHEQYF
DNA: TGTGCCAGCAGTTCCGGGACAGGGAAGCACGAGCAGTACTTC

size: NA
V: TRBV4-1
J: TRBJ1-2
D: NA
CDR3: CASSHLQGWYYGYTF
DNA: TGCGCCAGCAGCCACCTACAGGGTTGGTACTATGGCTACACCTTC

size: once
V: TRBV5-1
J: TRBJ2-2
D: TRBD2
CDR3: CASSFRLAANTGELFF
DNA: TGCGCCAGCAGCTTCAGACTAGCGGCTAACACCGGGGAGCTGTTTTTT

size: NA
V: TRBV4-1
J: TRBJ1-5
D: NA
CDR3: CASSQNVAGRNQPQHF
DNA: TGCGCCAGCAGCCAAAATGTCGCGGGGCGGAATCAGCCCCAGCATTTT

size: few
V: TRBV14
J: TRBJ1-6
D: NA
CDR3: CASSQEDTAGAGDSPLHF
DNA: TGTGCCAGCAGCCAAGAGGATACGGCGGGAGCAGGGGATTCACCCCTCCACTTT

size: NA
V: TRBV7-9
J: TRBJ1-4
D: TRBD1
CDR3: CASSSSLGQPATNEKLFF
DNA: TGTGCCAGCAGCTCCTCTTTGGGACAGCCTGCAACTAATGAAAAACTGTTTTTT

size: NA
V: TRBV3-1/TRBV3-2
J: TRBJ1-1
D: NA
CDR3: CASSPTSPIALNTEAFF
DNA: TGTGCCAGCAGTCCTACTTCCCCTATAGCTCTCAACACTGAAGCTTTCTTT

size: NA
V: TRBV14
J: TRBJ1-2
D: TRBD1
CDR3: CASSQDWDRGSHGYTF
DNA: TGTGCCAGCAGCCAAGATTGGGACAGGGGGAGTCATGGCTACACCTTC

size: NA
V: TRBV21-1
J: TRBJ1-3
D: NA
CDR3: CAIQHARNTIYF
DNA: TGTGCCATACAACACGCACGAAACACCATATATTTT

size: once
V: TRBV19
J: TRBJ2-3
D: NA
CDR3: CASSRGLADTQYF
DNA: TGTGCCAGTAGTCGAGGTCTGGCAGATACGCAGTATTTT

size: NA
V: TRBV9
J: TRBJ2-3
D: TRBD2
CDR3: CASSVSTSGGAADTQYF
DNA: TGTGCCAGCAGCGTATCCACCAGCGGGGGGGCCGCAGATACGCAGTATTTT

size: NA
V: TRBV2
J: TRBJ2-5
D: TRBD1
CDR3: CASSRGTGGQETQYF
DNA: TGTGCCAGCAGCCGCGGGACAGGGGGGCAAGAGACCCAGTACTTC

size: NA
V: TRBV19
J: TRBJ1-1
D: NA
CDR3: CASSLWGGWAEAFF
DNA: TGTGCCAGTTCCCTATGGGGGGGCTGGGCTGAAGCTTTCTTT